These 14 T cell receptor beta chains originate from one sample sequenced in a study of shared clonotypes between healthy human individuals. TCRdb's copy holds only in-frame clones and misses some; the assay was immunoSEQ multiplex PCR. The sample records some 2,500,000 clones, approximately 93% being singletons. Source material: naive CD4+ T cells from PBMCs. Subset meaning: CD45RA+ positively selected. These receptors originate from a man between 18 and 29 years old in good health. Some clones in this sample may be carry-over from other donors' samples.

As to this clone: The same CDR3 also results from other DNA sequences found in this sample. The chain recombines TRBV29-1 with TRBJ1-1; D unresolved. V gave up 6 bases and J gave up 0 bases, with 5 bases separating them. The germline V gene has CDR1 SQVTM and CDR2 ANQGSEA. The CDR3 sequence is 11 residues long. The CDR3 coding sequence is TGCAGCGTACAGTTGAACACTGAAGCTTTCTTT. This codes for CSVQLNTEAFF.

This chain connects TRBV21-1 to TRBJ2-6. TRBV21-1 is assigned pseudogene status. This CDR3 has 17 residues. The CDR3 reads CASIFLGRLSGANVLTF. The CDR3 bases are TGTGCCAGCATCTTCTTAGGGCGTTTATCTGGGGCCAACGTCCTGACTTTC.

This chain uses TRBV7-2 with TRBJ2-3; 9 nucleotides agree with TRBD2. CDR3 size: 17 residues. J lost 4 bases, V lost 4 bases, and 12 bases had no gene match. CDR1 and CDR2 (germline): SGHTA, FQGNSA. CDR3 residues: CASSSPGREGLADTQYF. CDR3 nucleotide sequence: TGTGCCAGCAGCTCCCCCGGGCGGGAGGGCCTCGCAGATACGCAGTATTTT. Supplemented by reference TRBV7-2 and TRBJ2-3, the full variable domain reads GAGVSQSPSNKVTEKGKDVELRCDPISGHTALYWYRQSLGQGLEFLIYFQGNSAPDKSGLPSDRFSAERTGGSVSTLTIQRTQQEDSAVYLCASSSPGREGLADTQYFGPGTRLTVL.

The CDR3 loop is CACWGASYGYTF. The CDR3 nucleotides are TGTGCCTGCTGGGGGGCGTCCTATGGCTACACCTTC. V and J are TRBV30 and TRBJ1-2; D perhaps matches TRBD1 (6 bases). In germline, CDR1 is GTSNPN, CDR2 SVGIG (reference sequence). The CDR3 length is 12 residues. Trimming took 6 bases from V and 4 from J, leaving 12 bases between them.

Here the CDR3 reads CASTLRDRRIGWGNNEQFF. Written as DNA, the CDR3 is TGTGCCAGCACCTTGCGGGACAGGCGGATTGGGTGGGGAAACAATGAGCAGTTCTTC. The chain recombines TRBV2 with TRBJ2-1; 8 nucleotides line up with TRBD1. The CDR3 has 19 residues. Trimming at V came to 7 bases and at J to 5 bases, leaving 22 bases not matched to a gene. Per germline, CDR1 SNHLY and CDR2 FYNNEI.

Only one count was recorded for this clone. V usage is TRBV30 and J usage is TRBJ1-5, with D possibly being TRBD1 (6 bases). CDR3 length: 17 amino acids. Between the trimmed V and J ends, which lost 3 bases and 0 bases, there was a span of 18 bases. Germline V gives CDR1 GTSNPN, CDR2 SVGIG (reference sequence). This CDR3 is CAWRGGPGTYSNQPQHF. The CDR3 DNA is TGTGCCTGGAGAGGGGGACCCGGGACGTATAGCAATCAGCCCCAGCATTTT. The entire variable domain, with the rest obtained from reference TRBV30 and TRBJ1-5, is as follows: SQTIHQWPATLVQPVGSPLSLECTVEGTSNPNLYWYRQAAGRGLQLLFYSVGIGQISSEVPQNLSASRPQDRQFILSSKKLLLSDSGFYLCAWRGGPGTYSNQPQHFGDGTRLSIL.

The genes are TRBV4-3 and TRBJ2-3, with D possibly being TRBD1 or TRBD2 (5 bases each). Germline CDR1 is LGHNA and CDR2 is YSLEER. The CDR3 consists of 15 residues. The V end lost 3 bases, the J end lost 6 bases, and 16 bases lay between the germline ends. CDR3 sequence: CASSQRTPGQDTQYF. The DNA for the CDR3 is TGCGCCAGCAGCCAGCGGACTCCGGGGCAGGATACGCAGTATTTT.

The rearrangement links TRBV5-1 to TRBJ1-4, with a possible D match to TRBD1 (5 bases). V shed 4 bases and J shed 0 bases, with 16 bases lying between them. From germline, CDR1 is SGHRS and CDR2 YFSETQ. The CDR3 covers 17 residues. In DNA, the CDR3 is TGCGCCAGCAGCAGGAGGGGTATTCGTGCAACTAATGAAAAACTGTTTTTT. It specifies CASSRRGIRATNEKLFF.

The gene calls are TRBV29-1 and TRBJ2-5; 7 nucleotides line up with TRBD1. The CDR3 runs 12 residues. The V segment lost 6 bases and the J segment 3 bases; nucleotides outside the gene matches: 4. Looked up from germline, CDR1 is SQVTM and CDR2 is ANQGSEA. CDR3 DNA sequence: TGCAGCGTGACCGGGACAGAAGAGACCCAGTACTTC. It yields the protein CSVTGTEETQYF.

This CDR3 is CASNTRGEQYF. As DNA, the CDR3 is TGTGCCAGCAACACTCGCGGCGAGCAGTACTTC. The gene calls are TRBV6-1 and TRBJ2-7; no firm D call. V gave up 7 bases and J gave up 6 bases, with 10 bases separating them. CDR3 length: 11 residues. Germline values: CDR1 MNHNS, CDR2 SASEGT.

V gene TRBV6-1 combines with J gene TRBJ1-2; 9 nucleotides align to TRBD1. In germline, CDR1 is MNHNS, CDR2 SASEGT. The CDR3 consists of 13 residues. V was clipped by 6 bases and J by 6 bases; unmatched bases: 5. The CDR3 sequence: CASRKQGANGYTF. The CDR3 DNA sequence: TGTGCCAGCAGGAAACAGGGGGCTAATGGCTACACCTTC.

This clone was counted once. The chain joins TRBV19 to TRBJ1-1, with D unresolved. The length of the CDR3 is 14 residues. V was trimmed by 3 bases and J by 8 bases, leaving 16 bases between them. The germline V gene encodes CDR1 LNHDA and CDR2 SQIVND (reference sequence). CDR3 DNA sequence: TGTGCCAGTAGTATTGAGCCGGGCCCCTCCGAAGCTTTCTTT. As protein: CASSIEPGPSEAFF.

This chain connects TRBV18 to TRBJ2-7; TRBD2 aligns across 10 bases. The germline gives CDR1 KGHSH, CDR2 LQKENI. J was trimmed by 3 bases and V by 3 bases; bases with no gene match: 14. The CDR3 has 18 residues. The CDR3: CASSPGPGLAEDGYEQYF. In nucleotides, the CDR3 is TGTGCCAGCTCACCGGGCCCAGGACTAGCGGAAGATGGCTACGAGCAGTACTTC.

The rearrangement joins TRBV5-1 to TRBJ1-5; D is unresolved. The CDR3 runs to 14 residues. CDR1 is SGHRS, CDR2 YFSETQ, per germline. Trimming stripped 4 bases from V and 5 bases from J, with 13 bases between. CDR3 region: CASSARVGDQPQHF. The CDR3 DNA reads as TGCGCCAGCAGCGCGAGGGTGGGTGATCAGCCCCAGCATTTT.